Sequencing of this TCR beta chain was carried out in a study of T cells in Graves' hyperthyroidism and ophthalmopathy. Study conclusions and caveats: The model forecast ophthalmopathy, anticipating it by a median approximately 6.1 months before onset. Most clonotypes that expanded in the thyroid above 0.001 also showed up in blood. In the analysis, a 13 V-J model separated ophthalmopathy from stable hyperthyroidism.

RNA transcripts were the template for amplifying TCR beta CDR3 regions. HTBI primers were used for first-round RT-PCR of the TCR CDR3. TCRdb ran MiXCR on the multiplex PCR reads and lists one entry per CDR3 protein. This table holds under 750,000 distinct CDR3 sequences, approximately 19% found once. Patients aged 18 to 65 had newly diagnosed hyperthyroidism lasting under 2 months. This clonotype was observed a handful of times. Its antigen remains unidentified. The receptor comes from a woman in her forties or fifties with Graves' hyperthyroidism that later progressed to Graves' ophthalmopathy. The source material was blood.

This CDR3 is CASSPGPNSNQPQHF. The CDR3, as DNA: TGCGCCAGCAGCCCGGGACCTAATAGCAATCAGCCCCAGCATTTT. The V and J genes are TRBV5-1 and TRBJ1-5, with TRBD1 as a possible D gene (5 bases). V lost 4 bases and J 0 bases, leaving 11 bases between the germline ends. Germline V gene lookup returns CDR1 SGHRS and CDR2 YFSETQ. CDR3 length equals 15 residues.